The 10 T cell receptor beta chains given below trace back to one sample, sequenced in a study of shared clonotypes between healthy human individuals. Clones were read by immunoSEQ multiplex PCR, and TCRdb kept only the in-frame ones, dropping some. The table includes 1 million to 1.3 million clones, about 84% detected once. Sequencing used memory CD4+ T cells from PBMCs. Subset defined: CD45RA-negative fraction. The receptors stem from a man in his late teens or twenties in good health. Some clones in this sample may be carry-over from other donors' samples.

As for this clone: The sample has other DNA sequences that encode this CDR3 too. The chain recombines TRBV30 with TRBJ1-5; D perhaps matches TRBD1 (6 bases). The CDR3 totals 13 residues. V was cut by 2 bases and J by 2 bases, with 7 bases left in between. The germline V gene encodes CDR1 GTSNPN and CDR2 SVGIG (reference sequence). CDR3 sequence reads: CAWSRQGNQPQHF. The DNA for the CDR3 is TGTGCCTGGAGTCGACAGGGCAATCAGCCCCAGCATTTT.

This sequence joins TRBV12-2 and TRBJ1-4. TRBV12-2 has pseudogene status. This CDR3 is built from 16 residues. The CDR3 nucleotides are TGTGCAAGTCGCCCCCGGAGGGGTGCAACTAATGAAAAACTGTTTTTT. It encodes CASRPRRGATNEKLFF.

CDR3 coding DNA: TGCGCCAGCAGCTTTACCCTCGGGACAGGGTCCCTCACAGATACGCAGTATTTT. As protein: CASSFTLGTGSLTDTQYF. The chain is built from TRBV5-1 and TRBJ2-3, with 9 bases fitting TRBD1. In germline, CDR1 is SGHRS, CDR2 YFSETQ. After removal of 2 bases from V and 2 bases from J, the junction contained 12 bases not matched to a gene. The CDR3 runs 18 residues.

The V gene is TRBV7-2, the J gene TRBJ1-2, with 11 bases aligning to TRBD1. The CDR3 spans 16 residues. J gave up 2 bases and V 3 bases, and 5 bases lay outside the gene matches. Germline V gene data show CDR1 as SGHTA and CDR2 as FQGNSA. DNA of the CDR3: TGTGCCAGCAGCTTTTCAGGACAGGGGGCGAACTATGGCTACACCTTC. Encoded protein: CASSFSGQGANYGYTF.

This clone has more than one count but fewer than ten. This chain uses TRBV11-2 with TRBJ2-7; 8 bases map to TRBD2. The CDR3 spans 16 residues. In germline, CDR1 is SGHAT, CDR2 FQNNGV. After removal of 3 bases from V and 2 bases from J, the junction contained 9 bases not matched to a gene. Here the CDR3 reads CASSFPAAGGTYEQYF. DNA for the CDR3: TGTGCCAGCAGCTTCCCAGCGGCGGGAGGTACCTACGAGCAGTACTTC. Together with reference TRBV11-2 and TRBJ2-7, the CDR3 gives the full variable domain: EAGVAQSPRYKIIEKRQSVAFWCNPISGHATLYWYQQILGQGPKLLIQFQNNGVVDDSQLPKDRFSAERLKGVDSTLKIQPAKLEDSAVYLCASSFPAAGGTYEQYFGPGTRLTVT.

The sample holds one count of this clone. The V gene is TRBV7-9, the J gene TRBJ1-2; possible D gene TRBD1, 5 bases. This CDR3 region has 16 residues. Trimming left V 1 base short and J 8 bases short, with 20 bases between. Germline-derived CDR1 and CDR2 are SEHNR and FQNEAQ (reference sequence). The CDR3 nucleotides read TGTGCCAGCAGCTTAGAGTCCCCCGGGGGTTCTGGCGGCTACACCTTC. Its translation is CASSLESPGGSGGYTF.

V and J are TRBV7-6 and TRBJ2-3; weak D call: TRBD2 (6 bases). There are 13 residues in the CDR3. Germline V gene data show CDR1 as SGHVS and CDR2 as FNYEAQ. Trimming cost V 5 bases and J 5 bases, with 11 bases left between them. The CDR3 region has the DNA TGTGCCAGCAGCCCGGGACTGGTAGATACGCAGTATTTT. Protein product: CASSPGLVDTQYF.

The CDR3 region has the DNA TGTGCCAGCAGCCCTCGGACTAGCGGGACTTCTGAGCAGTTCTTC. Translating it yields CASSPRTSGTSEQFF. The chain employs TRBV9 and TRBJ2-1; 12 nucleotides align to TRBD2. With V trimmed by 4 bases and J by 9 bases, 8 bases remained unmatched. CDR3 length: 15 residues. In germline, CDR1 is SGDLS, CDR2 YYNGEE. Together with reference TRBV9 and TRBJ2-1, the CDR3 gives the full variable domain: DSGVTQTPKHLITATGQRVTLRCSPRSGDLSVYWYQQSLDQGLQFLIQYYNGEERAKGNILERFSAQQFPDLHSELNLSSLELGDSALYFCASSPRTSGTSEQFFGPGTRLTVL.

Points on this clone: A much larger clone lies one base from this, so it may be a read error. Additional DNA sequences in this sample encode the identical CDR3. The chain combines TRBV28 with TRBJ1-4; D gene uncertain. The CDR3 consists of 12 residues. Trimming pared 2 bases from V and 5 bases from J, leaving 3 bases between. Germline V CDR1 and CDR2: MDHEN, SYDVKM. As DNA, the CDR3 is TGTGCCAGCAGTTTACGGAATGAAAAACTGTTTTTT. The encoded protein is CASSLRNEKLFF.

In this sample, this clone turned up once. This chain joins TRBV5-4 and TRBJ2-3; 7 nucleotides line up with TRBD2. V was pared by 6 bases and J by 4 bases, with 11 bases of the junction left unmatched. The CDR3 has 15 residues. Germline CDR1 is SGHNT and CDR2 is YYREEE (reference sequence). CDR3 bases: TGTGCCAGCACTCCGGGGCGGGAGTCGTCAGATACGCAGTATTTT. Protein sequence: CASTPGRESSDTQYF.